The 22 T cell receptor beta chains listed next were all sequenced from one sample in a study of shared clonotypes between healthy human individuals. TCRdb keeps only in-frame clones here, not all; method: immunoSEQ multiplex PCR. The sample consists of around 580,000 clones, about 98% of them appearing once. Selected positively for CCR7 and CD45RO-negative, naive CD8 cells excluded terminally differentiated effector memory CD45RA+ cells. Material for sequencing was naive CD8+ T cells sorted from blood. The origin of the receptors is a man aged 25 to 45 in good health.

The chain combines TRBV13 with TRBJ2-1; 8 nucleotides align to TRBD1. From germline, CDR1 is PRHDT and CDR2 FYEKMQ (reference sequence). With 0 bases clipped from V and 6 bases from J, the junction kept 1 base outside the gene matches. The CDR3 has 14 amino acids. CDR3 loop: CASSLGDRVNEQFF. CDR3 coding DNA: TGTGCCAGCAGCTTAGGGGACAGGGTCAATGAGCAGTTCTTC. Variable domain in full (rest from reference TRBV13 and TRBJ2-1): AAGVIQSPRHLIKEKRETATLKCYPIPRHDTVYWYQQGPGQDPQFLISFYEKMQSDKGSIPDRFSAQQFSDYHSELNMSSLELGDSALYFCASSLGDRVNEQFFGPGTRLTVL.

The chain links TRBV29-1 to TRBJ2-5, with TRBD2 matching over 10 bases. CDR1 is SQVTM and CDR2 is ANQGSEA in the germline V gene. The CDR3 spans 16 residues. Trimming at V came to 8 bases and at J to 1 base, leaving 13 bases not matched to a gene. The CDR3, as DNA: TGCAGCCCATCTCTTGAGCTAGCGGGAGTCCAAGAGACCCAGTACTTC. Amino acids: CSPSLELAGVQETQYF.

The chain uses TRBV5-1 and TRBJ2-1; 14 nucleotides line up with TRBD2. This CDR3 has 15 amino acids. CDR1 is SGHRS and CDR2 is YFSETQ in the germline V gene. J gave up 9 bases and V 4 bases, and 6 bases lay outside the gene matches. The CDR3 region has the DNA TGCGCCAGCAGCGTGGGACTAGCGGGAGAGGTTGAGCAGTTCTTC. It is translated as CASSVGLAGEVEQFF.

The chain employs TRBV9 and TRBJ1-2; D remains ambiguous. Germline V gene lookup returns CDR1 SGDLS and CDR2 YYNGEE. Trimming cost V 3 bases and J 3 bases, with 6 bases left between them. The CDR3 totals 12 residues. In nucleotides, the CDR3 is TGTGCCAGCAGCGGCACAGACTATGGCTACACCTTC. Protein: CASSGTDYGYTF.

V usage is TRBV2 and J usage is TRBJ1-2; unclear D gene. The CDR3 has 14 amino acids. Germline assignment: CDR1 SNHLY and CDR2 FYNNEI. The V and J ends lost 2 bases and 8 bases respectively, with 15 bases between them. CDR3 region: CASSELPPGSGYTF. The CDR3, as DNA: TGTGCCAGCAGTGAACTGCCCCCCGGTTCGGGCTACACCTTC.

CDR3 in amino acids: CASSTLRPAYEQYF. Written as DNA, the CDR3 is TGTGCCAGCAGCACCTTACGACCGGCCTACGAGCAGTACTTC. V is TRBV5-6 and J is TRBJ2-7; D gene ambiguous. Germline V lookup: CDR1 SGHDT, CDR2 YYEEEE. This CDR3 has 14 amino acids. V was shortened by 4 bases and J by 2 bases, with 13 bases between the two germline ends.

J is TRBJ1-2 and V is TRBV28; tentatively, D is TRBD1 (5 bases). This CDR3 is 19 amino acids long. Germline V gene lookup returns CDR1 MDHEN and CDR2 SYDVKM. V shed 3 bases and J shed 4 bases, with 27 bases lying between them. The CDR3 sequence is CASSLRAGRAGSNFYGYTF. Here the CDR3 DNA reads TGTGCCAGCAGTTTGAGGGCCGGACGGGCAGGGTCGAATTTCTATGGCTACACCTTC.

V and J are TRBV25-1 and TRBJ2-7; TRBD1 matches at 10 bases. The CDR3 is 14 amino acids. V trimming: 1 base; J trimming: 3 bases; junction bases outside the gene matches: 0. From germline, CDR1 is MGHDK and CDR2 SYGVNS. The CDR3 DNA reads TGTGCCAGCAGTGAATGGGACAGGGGCTACGAGCAGTACTTC. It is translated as CASSEWDRGYEQYF.

The CDR3 nucleotides read TGTGCCAGCAGCTGGACAGGATTAGTAACTGAAGCTTTCTTT. It encodes CASSWTGLVTEAFF. The chain links TRBV5-4 to TRBJ1-1, with 7 bases matching TRBD1. The germline gives CDR1 SGHNT, CDR2 YYREEE (reference sequence). V gave up 3 bases and J gave up 5 bases; unmatched junction bases: 7. CDR3 length: 14 amino acids.

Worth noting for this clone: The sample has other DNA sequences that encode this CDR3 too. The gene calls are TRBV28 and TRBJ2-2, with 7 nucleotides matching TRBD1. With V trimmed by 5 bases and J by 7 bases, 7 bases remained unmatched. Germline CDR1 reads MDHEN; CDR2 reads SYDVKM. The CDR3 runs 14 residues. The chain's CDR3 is CASSPTGVGGELFF. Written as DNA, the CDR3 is TGTGCCAGCAGTCCCACAGGGGTTGGCGGGGAGCTGTTTTTT.

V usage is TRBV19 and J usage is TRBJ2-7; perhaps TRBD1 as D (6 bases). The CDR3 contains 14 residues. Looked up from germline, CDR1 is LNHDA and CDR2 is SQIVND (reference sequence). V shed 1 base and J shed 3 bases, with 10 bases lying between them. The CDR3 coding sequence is TGTGCCAGTAGTATAGGGCAGGGGCTCTACGAGCAGTACTTC. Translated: CASSIGQGLYEQYF.

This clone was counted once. The CDR3 here is CASSLPDRWEKLFF. The CDR3, as DNA: TGTGCCAGCAGTTTACCCGACAGGTGGGAAAAACTGTTTTTT. This chain uses TRBV28 with TRBJ1-4, with D perhaps matching TRBD1 (6 bases). The CDR3 sequence is 14 residues long. Germline CDR1 reads MDHEN; CDR2 reads SYDVKM. V lost 2 bases, J lost 8 bases, and 12 bases lay in between.

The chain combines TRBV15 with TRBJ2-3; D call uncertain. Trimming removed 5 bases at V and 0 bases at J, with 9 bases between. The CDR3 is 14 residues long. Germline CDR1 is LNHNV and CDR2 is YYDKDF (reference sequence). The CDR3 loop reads CATSFTVSTDTQYF. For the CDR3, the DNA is TGTGCCACCAGCTTTACAGTTAGCACAGATACGCAGTATTTT.

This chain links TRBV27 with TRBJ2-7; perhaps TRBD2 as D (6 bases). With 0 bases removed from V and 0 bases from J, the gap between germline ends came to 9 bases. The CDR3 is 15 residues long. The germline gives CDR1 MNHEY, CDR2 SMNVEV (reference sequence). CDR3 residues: CASSLSGGYSYEQYF. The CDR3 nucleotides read TGTGCCAGCAGTTTATCTGGGGGGTACTCCTACGAGCAGTACTTC.

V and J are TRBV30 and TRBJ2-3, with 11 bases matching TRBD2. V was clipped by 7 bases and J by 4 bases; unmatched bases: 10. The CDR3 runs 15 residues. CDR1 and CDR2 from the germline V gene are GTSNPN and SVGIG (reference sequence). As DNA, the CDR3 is TGTGCCTCCTCCCTAGCGGGAGGTTTCGCAGATACGCAGTATTTT. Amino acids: CASSLAGGFADTQYF. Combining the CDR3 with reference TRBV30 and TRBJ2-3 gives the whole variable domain SQTIHQWPATLVQPVGSPLSLECTVEGTSNPNLYWYRQAAGRGLQLLFYSVGIGQISSEVPQNLSASRPQDRQFILSSKKLLLSDSGFYLCASSLAGGFADTQYFGPGTRLTVL.

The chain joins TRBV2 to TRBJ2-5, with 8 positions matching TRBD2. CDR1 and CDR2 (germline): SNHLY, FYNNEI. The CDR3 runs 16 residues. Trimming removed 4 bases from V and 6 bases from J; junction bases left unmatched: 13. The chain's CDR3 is CASSVVIGAGEKTQYF. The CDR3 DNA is TGTGCCAGCAGTGTTGTTATAGGAGCGGGAGAGAAGACCCAGTACTTC.

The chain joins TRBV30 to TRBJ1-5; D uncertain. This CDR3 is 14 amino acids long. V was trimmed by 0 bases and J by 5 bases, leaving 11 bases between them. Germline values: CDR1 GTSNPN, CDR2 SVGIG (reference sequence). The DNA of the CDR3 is TGTGCCTGGAGTGTACGGAGCCGAGATCAGCCCCAGCATTTT. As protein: CAWSVRSRDQPQHF.

CDR3 residues: CASRTTRDEQFF. The CDR3 coding sequence is TGTGCCAGCAGGACAACACGGGATGAGCAGTTCTTC. The rearrangement joins TRBV7-9 to TRBJ2-1; D not certain. This CDR3 is 12 amino acids long. Germline-derived CDR1 and CDR2 are SEHNR and FQNEAQ (reference sequence). V was cut by 6 bases and J by 8 bases, with 11 bases left in between.

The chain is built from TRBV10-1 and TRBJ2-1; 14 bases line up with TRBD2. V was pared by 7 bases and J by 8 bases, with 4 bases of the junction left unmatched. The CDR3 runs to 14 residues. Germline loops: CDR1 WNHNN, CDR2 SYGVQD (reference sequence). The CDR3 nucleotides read TGCGCCAGCAAGGGGACTAGCGGGAGCCATGAGCAGTTCTTC. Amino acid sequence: CASKGTSGSHEQFF.

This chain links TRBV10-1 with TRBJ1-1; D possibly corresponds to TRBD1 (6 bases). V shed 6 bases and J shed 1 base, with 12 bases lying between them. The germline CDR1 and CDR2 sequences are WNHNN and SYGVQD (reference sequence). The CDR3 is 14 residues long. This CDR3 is CASSRDTTNTEAFF. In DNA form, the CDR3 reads TGCGCCAGCAGCCGGGACACCACGAACACTGAAGCTTTCTTT.

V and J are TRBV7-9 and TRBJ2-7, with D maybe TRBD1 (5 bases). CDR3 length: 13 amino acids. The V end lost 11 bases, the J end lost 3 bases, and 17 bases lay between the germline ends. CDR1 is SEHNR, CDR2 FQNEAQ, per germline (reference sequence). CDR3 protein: CAFTSTEDYEQYF. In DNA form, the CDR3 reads TGTGCCTTCACCTCGACAGAAGACTACGAGCAGTACTTC.

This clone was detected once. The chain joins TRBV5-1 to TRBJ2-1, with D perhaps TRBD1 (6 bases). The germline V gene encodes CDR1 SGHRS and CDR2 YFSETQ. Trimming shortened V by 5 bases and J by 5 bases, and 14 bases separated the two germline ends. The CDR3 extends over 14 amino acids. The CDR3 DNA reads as TGCGCCAGCAGGTCGCCCGGGACAAACAATGAGCAGTTCTTC. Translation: CASRSPGTNNEQFF.